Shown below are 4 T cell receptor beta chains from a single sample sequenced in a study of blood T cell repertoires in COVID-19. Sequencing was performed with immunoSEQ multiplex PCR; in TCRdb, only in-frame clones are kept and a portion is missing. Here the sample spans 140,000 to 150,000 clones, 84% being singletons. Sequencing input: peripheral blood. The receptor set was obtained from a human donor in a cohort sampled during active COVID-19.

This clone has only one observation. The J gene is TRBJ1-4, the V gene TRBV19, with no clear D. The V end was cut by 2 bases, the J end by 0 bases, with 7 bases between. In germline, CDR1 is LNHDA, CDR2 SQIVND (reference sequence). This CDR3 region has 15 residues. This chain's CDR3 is CASSIMSATNEKLFF. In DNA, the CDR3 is TGTGCCAGTAGTATAATGAGTGCAACTAATGAAAAACTGTTTTTT.

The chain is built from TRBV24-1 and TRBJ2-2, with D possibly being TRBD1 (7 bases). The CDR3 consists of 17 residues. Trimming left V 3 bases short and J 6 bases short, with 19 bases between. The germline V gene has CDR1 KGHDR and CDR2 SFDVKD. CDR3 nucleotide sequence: TGTGCCACCAGTGATAGGGGGCCCGGGGGCGCCGCCGGGGAGCTGTTTTTT. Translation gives CATSDRGPGGAAGELFF.

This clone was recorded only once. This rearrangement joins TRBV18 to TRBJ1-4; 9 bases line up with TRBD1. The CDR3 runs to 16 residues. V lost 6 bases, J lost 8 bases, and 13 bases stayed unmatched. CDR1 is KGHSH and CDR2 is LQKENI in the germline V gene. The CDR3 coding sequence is TGTGCCAGCTCTCCCACTCCGGGACAGGGAAGGGAAAAACTGTTTTTT. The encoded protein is CASSPTPGQGREKLFF.

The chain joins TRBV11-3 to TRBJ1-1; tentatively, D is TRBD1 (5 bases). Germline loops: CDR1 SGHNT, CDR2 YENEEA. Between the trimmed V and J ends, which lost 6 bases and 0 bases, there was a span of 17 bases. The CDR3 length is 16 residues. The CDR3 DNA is TGTGCCAGCAGTCTAGTATCCGGGACTATGAACACTGAAGCTTTCTTT. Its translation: CASSLVSGTMNTEAFF. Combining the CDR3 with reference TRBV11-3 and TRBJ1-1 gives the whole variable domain EAGVVQSPRYKIIEKKQPVAFWCNPISGHNTLYWYLQNLGQGPELLIRYENEEAVDDSQLPKDRFSAERLKGVDSTLKIQPAELGDSAVYLCASSLVSGTMNTEAFFGQGTRLTVV.